This T cell receptor beta chain was profiled in a study of shared clonotypes between healthy human individuals. Study in general: Per donor, three plates held CD4 naive cells, three held CD4 memory, two held CD8 naive and one held CD8 memory.

General observations from the study: Blood was the sole source, and tissue repertoires probably differ.

Original methodology: ImmunoSEQ output lacked quality scores and full-length reads, limiting matched filtering. TCRdb keeps only in-frame clones here, not all; method: immunoSEQ multiplex PCR. The DNA gave D and trimming, while V, J and clone size come from that table. This table has 2 million to 2.5 million clones, approximately 94% appearing once. Concerning this clone: Its antigen is as yet unknown.

There are 13 residues in the CDR3. V lost 0 bases to trimming and J lost 3 bases, with 6 bases between them. In germline, CDR1 is SGHNT, CDR2 YYREEE (reference sequence). Those who donated were healthy HIV-negative adults, with no recent acute infections or vaccinations reported. Sequences were obtained from naive CD4+ T cells sorted from blood. As for subset: CD45RA+ positively selected. The TCR comes from a young man in good health. The chain carries TRBV5-4 and TRBJ1-2, with D uncertain. The DNA of the CDR3 is TGTGCCAGCAGCTTGGTGACGGACTATGGCTACACCTTC. Protein product: CASSLVTDYGYTF.